These 20 T cell receptor beta chains were all obtained from the same sample, sequenced in a study of molecular identifiers for immune sequencing clone quantification. TCRdb analysed the PCR reads with MiXCR anew, one entry per CDR3 protein. Of 400,000 to 600,000 distinct CDR3 sequences in the sample, less than 30% are singletons; the top ten hold about 0.75%. The sample consisted of naive CD8+ T cells from blood, with Jurkat cell RNA spiked in. Subset of the sample: FACS-sorted CD8+CD4-CCR7+CD45RA+ naive T cells. These receptors all come from a human donor in good health. Some libraries in this study had Jurkat cell RNA spiked in.

A note on this clonotype: A much larger clone differs from this one at a single base, so this may be a read error. The chain combines TRBV7-9 with TRBJ2-2; tentatively, D is TRBD2 (5 bases). The CDR3 spans 15 residues. Germline V CDR1 and CDR2: SEHNR, FQNEAQ (reference sequence). CDR3 coding DNA: TGTGCCACCAAGACCGCAACAGAAAAGGCCCGGGGTCTGATTTTT. It codes for CATKTATEKARGLIF.

This chain uses TRBV3-1 with TRBJ1-6; no firm D call. Germline CDR1 LGHDT, CDR2 YNNKEL (reference sequence). V shed 0 bases and J shed 2 bases, with 8 bases lying between them. The CDR3 length is 16 residues. The CDR3 DNA reads TGTGCCAGCAGCCAAGATGGGCAAACCTATAATTCACCCCTCCACTTT. Encoded protein: CASSQDGQTYNSPLHF.

The V and J genes are TRBV27 and TRBJ1-3; D uncertain. The CDR3 is 17 residues long. The germline V gene encodes CDR1 MNHEY and CDR2 SMNVEV (reference sequence). The V and J ends lost 0 bases and 2 bases respectively, with 14 bases between them. CDR3 sequence reads: CASSLSMADYPGNTIYF. CDR3 in DNA: TGTGCCAGCAGTTTATCGATGGCTGACTACCCTGGAAACACCATATATTTT.

A few counts support this clonotype. The V call is TRBV9, the J call TRBJ1-1, with TRBD1 matching over 7 bases. The J segment lost 5 bases and the V segment lost 0 bases, leaving 4 bases of the junction unmatched. The CDR3 covers 14 residues. In germline, CDR1 is SGDLS, CDR2 YYNGEE. CDR3 coding DNA: TGTGCCAGCAGCGTAGTAGGGGGCTGGACTGAAGCTTTCTTT. Translating it yields CASSVVGGWTEAFF.

Ten or more counts support this clonotype. This chain connects TRBV5-1 to TRBJ2-5; the match to TRBD2 covers 9 bases. The germline CDR1 and CDR2 sequences are SGHRS and YFSETQ. The length of the CDR3 is 14 residues. Trimming took 4 bases from V and 3 from J; bases not matched to a gene: 4. CDR3 sequence: CASSPWTSEETQYF. CDR3 bases: TGCGCCAGCAGCCCCTGGACTAGCGAAGAGACCCAGTACTTC.

The V call is TRBV30, the J call TRBJ1-1; a possible D gene is TRBD1 (5 bases). Germline loops: CDR1 GTSNPN, CDR2 SVGIG (reference sequence). The CDR3 spans 13 residues. Trimming took off 4 bases at V and 2 bases at J, with 11 bases between the two ends. In nucleotides, the CDR3 is TGTGCCTGGAAGGCGGGGGTTAACACTGAAGCTTTCTTT. Its protein product is CAWKAGVNTEAFF.

This clonotype turned up a few times. The chain uses TRBV19 and TRBJ2-7, with D possibly matching TRBD2 (5 bases). The CDR3 consists of 13 residues. Germline V CDR1 and CDR2: LNHDA, SQIVND (reference sequence). V lost 4 bases, J lost 4 bases, and 11 bases lay in between. The CDR3 bases are TGTGCCAGTAGTACCGGGAATCGATACGAGCAGTACTTC. Protein sequence: CASSTGNRYEQYF.

This clonotype was counted between two and nine times. This chain's CDR3 is CASSYGAGGIREQFF. In DNA form, the CDR3 reads TGTGCCAGCAGTTACGGAGCGGGAGGGATTAGGGAGCAGTTCTTC. The chain is built from TRBV6-2 or TRBV6-3 and TRBJ2-1; 10 bases align to TRBD2. After removal of 2 bases from V and 10 bases from J, the junction contained 8 bases not matched to a gene. The CDR3 is made up of 15 amino acids. Germline assignment: CDR1 MNHEY and CDR2 SVGEGT.

This clonotype was detected many times. This chain connects TRBV3-1 to TRBJ1-4; D is undetermined. The CDR3 consists of 14 residues. In germline, CDR1 is LGHDT, CDR2 YNNKEL (reference sequence). Trimming took off 4 bases at V and 0 bases at J, with 6 bases between the two ends. Here the CDR3 reads CASSPSTTNEKLFF. The CDR3 DNA follows: TGTGCCAGCAGCCCAAGTACAACTAATGAAAAACTGTTTTTT.

On this clonotype itself: An end of the junction does not agree with germline; a read error may underlie this. J is TRBJ1-4 and V is TRBV5-3, with a weak D call TRBD1 (6 bases). TRBV5-3 carries the ORF label, with uncertain function. The length of the CDR3 is 14 residues. The CDR3 bases are TGTGCCAGCAGCTTTGGACGGGGGGCCGAAAAACTGTTTTTT. Translation gives CASSFGRGAEKLFF.

This clonotype came up a few times. The gene calls are TRBV7-9 and TRBJ2-1; D perhaps matches TRBD1 (5 bases). V was cut by 4 bases and J by 4 bases, with 23 bases left in between. CDR1 SEHNR and CDR2 FQNEAQ come from the germline V gene (reference sequence). The CDR3 consists of 18 residues. The chain's CDR3 is CASSSTITWQGSYNEQFF. The CDR3 bases are TGTGCCAGCAGCTCAACGATCACCTGGCAGGGTTCTTACAATGAGCAGTTCTTC. The whole variable domain, remainder taken from reference TRBV7-9 and TRBJ2-1, is DTGVSQNPRHKITKRGQNVTFRCDPISEHNRLYWYRQTLGQGPEFLTYFQNEAQLEKSRLLSDRFSAERPKGSFSTLEIQRTEQGDSAMYLCASSSTITWQGSYNEQFFGPGTRLTVL.

This chain's CDR3 is CASSTQGAEKGYTF. For the CDR3, the DNA is TGTGCCAGCAGCACACAGGGCGCAGAGAAGGGCTACACCTTC. This chain links TRBV27 with TRBJ1-2, with D perhaps TRBD1 (6 bases). The CDR3 extends over 14 amino acids. With 6 bases removed from V and 8 bases from J, the gap between germline ends came to 19 bases. Germline values: CDR1 MNHEY, CDR2 SMNVEV (reference sequence).

This clonotype was counted at least ten times. V gene TRBV5-6 combines with J gene TRBJ2-3; D is perhaps TRBD1 (6 bases). The germline gives CDR1 SGHDT, CDR2 YYEEEE. The CDR3 loop spans 15 amino acids. V was shortened by 2 bases and J by 4 bases, with 14 bases between the two germline ends. The CDR3 is CASSLYRDLPDTQYF. The CDR3 DNA reads as TGTGCCAGCAGCTTATACAGGGATCTGCCAGATACGCAGTATTTT.

Concerning this clonotype itself: Given a much more abundant clone one base away, this may be a read error. This sequence joins TRBV6-2 or TRBV6-3 and TRBJ1-5; the D is unclear. The germline V gene encodes CDR1 MNHEY and CDR2 SVGEGT. The CDR3 loop spans 12 amino acids. The V gene lost 2 bases and the J gene lost 7 bases, with 6 bases spanning the gap. For the CDR3, the DNA is TGTGCCAGCAGTTACCCTAAGCAGCCCCAGCATTTT. Its translation: CASSYPKQPQHF.

The gene calls are TRBV5-8 and TRBJ2-7; D remains ambiguous. Germline CDR1 is SGHTS and CDR2 is YDEGEE. Trimming stripped 0 bases from V and 0 bases from J, with 10 bases between. The CDR3 has 15 amino acids. CDR3 DNA: TGTGCCAGCAGCTTGGCCGTGTGCGGCTCCTACGAGCAGTACTTC. Translated, it gives CASSLAVCGSYEQYF.

The J gene is TRBJ2-7, the V gene TRBV7-9; TRBD1 is a possible D gene (6 bases). The CDR3 covers 16 residues. Germline V gene lookup returns CDR1 SEHNR and CDR2 FQNEAQ (reference sequence). The V gene lost 4 bases and the J gene lost 0 bases, with 16 bases spanning the gap. CDR3 in DNA: TGTGCCAGCAGCTGGCCTTTCGGACAGAGCTCCTACGAGCAGTACTTC. Translation gives CASSWPFGQSSYEQYF. Full variable domain (rest looked up from reference TRBV7-9 and TRBJ2-7): DTGVSQNPRHKITKRGQNVTFRCDPISEHNRLYWYRQTLGQGPEFLTYFQNEAQLEKSRLLSDRFSAERPKGSFSTLEIQRTEQGDSAMYLCASSWPFGQSSYEQYFGPGTRLTVT.

This clonotype was seen ten or more times. The genes are TRBV7-2 and TRBJ2-7, with D unresolved. Germline CDR1 and CDR2: SGHTA and FQGNSA. V gave up 5 bases and J gave up 0 bases, with 11 bases separating them. The CDR3 is made up of 14 amino acids. The CDR3 is CASSPDLSSYEQYF. CDR3 coding DNA: TGTGCCAGCAGCCCAGACTTGAGCTCCTACGAGCAGTACTTC.

In its sample, this clonotype was seen a few times. The V and J genes are TRBV13 and TRBJ1-1; 7 positions match TRBD1. Germline V lookup: CDR1 PRHDT, CDR2 FYEKMQ (reference sequence). The length of the CDR3 is 14 residues. J gave up 6 bases and V 4 bases, and 8 bases lay outside the gene matches. The CDR3: CASSSRDRHAEAFF. CDR3 in DNA: TGTGCCAGCAGCTCCCGGGACAGACACGCTGAAGCTTTCTTT.

This clonotype appeared many times. V is TRBV6-5 and J is TRBJ1-1, with a weak D call TRBD1 (5 bases). CDR1 and CDR2 (germline): MNHEY, SVGAGI. With 0 bases removed from V and 4 bases from J, the gap between germline ends came to 12 bases. This CDR3 comprises 15 residues. DNA for the CDR3: TGTGCCAGCAGTTACTCGAGGCAGGGATTCACTGAAGCTTTCTTT. Translation gives CASSYSRQGFTEAFF.

This rearrangement joins TRBV5-6 to TRBJ2-7; D not certain. CDR1 and CDR2 from the germline V gene are SGHDT and YYEEEE. This CDR3 is 11 amino acids long. Trimming stripped 4 bases from V and 7 bases from J, with 9 bases between. CDR3 nucleotide sequence: TGTGCCAGCAGCATTCTCAGGGAGCAGTACTTC. Translated: CASSILREQYF.